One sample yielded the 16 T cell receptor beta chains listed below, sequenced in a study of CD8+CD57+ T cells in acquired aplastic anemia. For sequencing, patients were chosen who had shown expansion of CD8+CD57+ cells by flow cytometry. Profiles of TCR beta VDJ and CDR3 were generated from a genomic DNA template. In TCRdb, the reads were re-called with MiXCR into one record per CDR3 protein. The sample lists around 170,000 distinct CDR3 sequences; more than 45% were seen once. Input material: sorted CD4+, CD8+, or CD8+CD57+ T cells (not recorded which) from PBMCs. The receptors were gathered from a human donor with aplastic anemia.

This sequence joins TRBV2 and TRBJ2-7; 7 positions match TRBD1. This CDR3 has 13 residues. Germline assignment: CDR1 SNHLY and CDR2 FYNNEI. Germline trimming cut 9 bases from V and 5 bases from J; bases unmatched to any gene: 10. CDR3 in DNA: TGTGCCAGTTACAGGGGCCTACTCGACGAGCAGTACTTC. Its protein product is CASYRGLLDEQYF.

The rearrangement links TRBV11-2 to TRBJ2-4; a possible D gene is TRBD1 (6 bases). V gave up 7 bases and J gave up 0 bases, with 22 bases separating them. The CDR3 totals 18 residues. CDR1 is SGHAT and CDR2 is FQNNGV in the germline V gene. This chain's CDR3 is CASTLLTGTPVAKNIQYF. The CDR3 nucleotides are TGTGCCAGCACCCTACTAACAGGGACCCCGGTAGCCAAAAACATTCAGTACTTC.

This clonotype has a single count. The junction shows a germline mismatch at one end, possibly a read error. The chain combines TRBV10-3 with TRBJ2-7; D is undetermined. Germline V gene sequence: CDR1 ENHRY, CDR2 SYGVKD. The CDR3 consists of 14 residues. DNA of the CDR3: TGTGCCAGCAGTCGGACGGTAAGCTCCTACGAGCAGTACTTC. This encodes CASSRTVSSYEQYF.

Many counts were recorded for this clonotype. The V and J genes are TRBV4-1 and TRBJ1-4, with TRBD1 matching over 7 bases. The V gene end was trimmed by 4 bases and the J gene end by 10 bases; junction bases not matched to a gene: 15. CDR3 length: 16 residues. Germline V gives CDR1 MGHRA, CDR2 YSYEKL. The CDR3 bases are TGCGCCAGCAGCCTCTCTCCGACAGGGACGGAAAGAAAACTGTTTTTT. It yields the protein CASSLSPTGTERKLFF.

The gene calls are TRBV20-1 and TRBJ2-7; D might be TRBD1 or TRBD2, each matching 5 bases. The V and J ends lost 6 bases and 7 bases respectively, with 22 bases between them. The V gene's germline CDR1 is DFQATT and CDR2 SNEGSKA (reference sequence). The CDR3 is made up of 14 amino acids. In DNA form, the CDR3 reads TGCAGTGCCCCACTGGGGACCTATCTTCAAGAGCAGTACTTC. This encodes CSAPLGTYLQEQYF.

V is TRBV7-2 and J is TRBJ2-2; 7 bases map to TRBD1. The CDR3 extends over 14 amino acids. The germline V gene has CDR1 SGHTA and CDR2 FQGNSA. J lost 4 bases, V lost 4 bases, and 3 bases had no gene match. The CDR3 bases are TGTGCCAGCAGCTACGGGACAGCCACCGGGGAGCTGTTTTTT. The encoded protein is CASSYGTATGELFF.

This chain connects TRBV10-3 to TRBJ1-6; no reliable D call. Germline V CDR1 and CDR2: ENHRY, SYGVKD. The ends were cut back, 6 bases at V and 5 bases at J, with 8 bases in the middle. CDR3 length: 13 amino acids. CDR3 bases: TGTGCCATCAGCCCCGTAAATAATTCACCCCTCCACTTT. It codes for CAISPVNNSPLHF.

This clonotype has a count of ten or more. CDR3 DNA sequence: TGTGCCAGCAGTCTCGGGACTAACACAGATACGCAGTATTTT. Its protein product is CASSLGTNTDTQYF. The chain links TRBV2 to TRBJ2-3, with 7 bases that match TRBD2. J gave up 2 bases and V 5 bases, and 4 bases lay outside the gene matches. In germline, CDR1 is SNHLY, CDR2 FYNNEI. This CDR3 comprises 14 residues.

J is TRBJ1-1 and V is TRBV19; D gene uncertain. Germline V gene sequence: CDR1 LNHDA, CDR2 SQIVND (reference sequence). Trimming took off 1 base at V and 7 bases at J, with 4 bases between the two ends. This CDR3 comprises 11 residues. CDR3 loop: CASSIGIEAFF. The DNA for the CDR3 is TGTGCCAGTAGTATAGGGATTGAAGCTTTCTTT.

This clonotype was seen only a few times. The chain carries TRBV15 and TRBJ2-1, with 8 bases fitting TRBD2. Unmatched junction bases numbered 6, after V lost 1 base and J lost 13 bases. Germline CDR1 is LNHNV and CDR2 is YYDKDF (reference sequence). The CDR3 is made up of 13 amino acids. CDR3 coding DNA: TGTGCCACCAGCAGAGCGGACGCGGGGGGTCAGTTCTTC. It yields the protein CATSRADAGGQFF.

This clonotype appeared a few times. CDR3 bases: TGTGCCAGCAGTAATCGAAGGACAGGAGGAGGGTGGAATGAGCAGTTCTTC. It translates to CASSNRRTGGGWNEQFF. The chain is built from TRBV6-1 and TRBJ2-1; TRBD1 might be the D (7 bases). The CDR3 contains 17 residues. Trimming removed 5 bases at V and 7 bases at J, with 24 bases between. Germline assignment: CDR1 MNHNS and CDR2 SASEGT.

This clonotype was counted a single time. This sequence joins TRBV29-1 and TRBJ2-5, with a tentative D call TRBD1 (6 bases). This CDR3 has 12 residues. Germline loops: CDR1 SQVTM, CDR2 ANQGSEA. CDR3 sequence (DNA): TGCAGTGGACAGACGACTCAAGAGACCCAGTACTTC. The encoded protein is CSGQTTQETQYF.

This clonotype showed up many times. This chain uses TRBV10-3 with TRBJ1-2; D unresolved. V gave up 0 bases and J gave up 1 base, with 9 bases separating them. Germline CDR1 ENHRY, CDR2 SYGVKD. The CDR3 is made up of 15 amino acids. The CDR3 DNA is TGTGCCATCAGTGAGTCGGCAAAGAATAACTATGGCTACACCTTC. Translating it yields CAISESAKNNYGYTF.

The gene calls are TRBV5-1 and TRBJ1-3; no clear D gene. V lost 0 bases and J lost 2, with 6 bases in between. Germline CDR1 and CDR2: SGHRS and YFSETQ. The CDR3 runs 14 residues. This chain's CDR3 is CASSLDVPGNTIYF. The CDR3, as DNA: TGCGCCAGCAGCTTGGATGTACCTGGAAACACCATATATTTT.

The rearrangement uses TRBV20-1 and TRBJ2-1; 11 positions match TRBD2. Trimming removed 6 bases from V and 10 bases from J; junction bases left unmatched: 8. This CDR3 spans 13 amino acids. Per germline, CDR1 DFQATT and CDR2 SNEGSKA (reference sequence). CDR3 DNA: TGCAGTGCCCTACTACTAGCGGGAGAGGAGCAGTTCTTC. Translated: CSALLLAGEEQFF.

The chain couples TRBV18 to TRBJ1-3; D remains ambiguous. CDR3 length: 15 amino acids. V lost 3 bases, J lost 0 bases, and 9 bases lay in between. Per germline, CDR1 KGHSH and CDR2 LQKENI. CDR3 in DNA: TGTGCCAGCTCACCGAGGTTGGGCTCTGGAAACACCATATATTTT. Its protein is CASSPRLGSGNTIYF. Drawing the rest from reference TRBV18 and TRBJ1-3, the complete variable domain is NAGVMQNPRHLVRRRGQEARLRCSPMKGHSHVYWYRQLPEEGLKFMVYLQKENIIDESGMPKERFSAEFPKEGPSILRIQQVVRGDSAAYFCASSPRLGSGNTIYFGEGSWLTVV.